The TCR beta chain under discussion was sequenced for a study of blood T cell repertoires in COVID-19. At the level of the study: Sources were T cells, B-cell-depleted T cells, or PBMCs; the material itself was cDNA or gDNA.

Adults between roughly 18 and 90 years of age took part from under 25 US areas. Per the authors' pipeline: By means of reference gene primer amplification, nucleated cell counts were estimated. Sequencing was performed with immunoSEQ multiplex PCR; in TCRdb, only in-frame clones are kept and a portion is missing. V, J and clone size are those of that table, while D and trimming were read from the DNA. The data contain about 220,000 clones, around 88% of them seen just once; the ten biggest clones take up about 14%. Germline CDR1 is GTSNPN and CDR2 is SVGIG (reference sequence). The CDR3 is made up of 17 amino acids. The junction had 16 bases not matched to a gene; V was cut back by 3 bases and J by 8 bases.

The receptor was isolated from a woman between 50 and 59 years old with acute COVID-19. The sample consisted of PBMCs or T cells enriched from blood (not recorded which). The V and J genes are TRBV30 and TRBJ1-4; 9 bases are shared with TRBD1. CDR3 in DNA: TGTGCCTGGAGGGGAACGGGACAGGGTTGGATTAGGGAAAAACTGTTTTTT. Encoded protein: CAWRGTGQGWIREKLFF.